This is a list of T cell receptor beta chains from one sample in a study of Ad26.COV2.S vaccination and SARS-CoV-2 variants. TCRdb's table, derived via immunoSEQ multiplex PCR, lists solely in-frame clones and lacks some. The sample has roughly 400,000 clones; approximately 91% are singletons. Sequencing was performed on peripheral blood, taken in a trial of Ad26.COV2.S vaccine versus placebo. The receptors originated from a person aged 18 to 59 who received the Ad26.COV2.S COVID-19 vaccine or a placebo. Each CDR3 is given with its conserved first and last residue. D genes are given only for firm matches.

v_call | d_call | cdr3_aa
TRBV2 | . | CASRGDGRNQPQHF
TRBV5-1 | . | CASRAMTAVGGYTF
TRBV10-3 | TRBD2 | CAIKASGNTGELFF
TRBV6-1 | . | CASSESRGQPSYEQYF
TRBV4-2 | . | CASSQDNSQPQHF
TRBV6-5 | TRBD1 | CASSSYRGSQDTQYF
TRBV19 | . | CASTPRGYGNQPQHF
TRBV11-2 | . | CASSLVNGIAYEQYF
TRBV11-2 | . | CASSSQETQYF
TRBV11-1 | . | CASSLLGGNTGELFF
TRBV5-4 | TRBD2 | CASSLGLAGTNEQFF
TRBV12-5 | TRBD2 | CASGPRVSLAGVGIGELFF
TRBV7-2 | TRBD2 | CASSLEGTSSLGQYF
TRBV30 | TRBD2 | CAWRETSGSPDTQYF
TRBV29-1 | . | CSVKDRLTDTQYF
TRBV28 | TRBD1 | CASSPPGQGMSSYEQYF
TRBV10-2 | TRBD1 | CASSEGTATFYEQYF
TRBV20-1 | . | CSASLTGGYGYTF
TRBV5-1 | . | CASSSQSEAFF
TRBV2 | . | CASSDRQYF
TRBV6-5 | TRBD1 | CASSYGQGGNQPQHF
TRBV28 | . | CASSFGGPPYEQYF
TRBV5-6 | . | CASSRDSPGATQYF
TRBV19 | . | CASSYQYQETQYF
TRBV9 | . | CASSRDTHTGELFF
TRBV27 | TRBD1 | CASKRTGSTGELFF
TRBV25-1 | . | CASDGSSNEQFF
TRBV15 | . | CATSRDTDTQYF
TRBV19 | TRBD1 | CASSIDPGGRSYEQYF
TRBV14 | . | CASSQSSKGRDYGYTF
TRBV11-1 | . | CASSLSLRRNEQFF
TRBV9 | . | CASSRLGGDYNEQFF
TRBV19 | TRBD2 | CASRGRGTSGRNEQFF
TRBV30 | . | CAWSGASGNTIYF
TRBV2 | . | CASSESGAGLSNQPQHF
TRBV3-1/TRBV3-2 | . | CASSQASGVYGYTF
TRBV27 | . | CATRDGRGSNEKLFF
TRBV29-1 | . | CSVERGGAEAFF
TRBV19 | . | CASRDRKSNQPQHF
TRBV20-1 | TRBD1 | CSASKQGATEAFF
TRBV28 | . | CASRRSGANVLTF
TRBV23-1 | TRBD1 | CASIGQGRYSNQPQHF